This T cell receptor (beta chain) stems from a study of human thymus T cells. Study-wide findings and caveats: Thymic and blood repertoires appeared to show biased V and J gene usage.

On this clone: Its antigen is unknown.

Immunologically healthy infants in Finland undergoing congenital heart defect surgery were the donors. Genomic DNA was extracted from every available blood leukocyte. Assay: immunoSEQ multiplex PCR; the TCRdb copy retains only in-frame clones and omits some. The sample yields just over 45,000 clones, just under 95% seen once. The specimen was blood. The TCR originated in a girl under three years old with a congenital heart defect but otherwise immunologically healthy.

CDR3: CASSSLALEFPDTQYF. CDR3 DNA: TGTGCCAGCAGCTCCCTAGCTCTCGAGTTCCCAGATACGCAGTATTTT. This chain links TRBV11-1 with TRBJ2-3; tentative D call: TRBD2 (5 bases). CDR3 length equals 16 residues. CDR1 is SGHAT, CDR2 FQDESV, per germline (reference sequence). The V and J ends lost 4 bases and 4 bases respectively, with 18 bases between them.